The 18 T cell receptor beta chains below come from one sample, sequenced in a study of T cell repertoires in cytomegalovirus infection. From the reads, TCRdb called clonotypes with MiXCR, one entry per CDR3 protein. The sample records a few hundred thousand distinct CDR3 sequences, 26% being singletons. The sequencing input was PBMCs. The receptors were gathered from a human donor in good health (CMV status not recorded). Some clones in this sample may be carry-over from other donors' samples.

The V call is TRBV6-6, the J call TRBJ2-1, with TRBD2 identical over 9 bases. Germline values: CDR1 MNHNY, CDR2 SVGAGI (reference sequence). V was clipped by 5 bases and J by 6 bases; unmatched bases: 23. This CDR3 region has 20 residues. The CDR3: CASSTYGASGIMAAGNEQFF. CDR3 bases: TGTGCCAGCAGTACGTATGGGGCTAGCGGGATTATGGCGGCAGGCAATGAGCAGTTCTTC.

V is TRBV7-2 and J is TRBJ2-3, with D unresolved. This CDR3 is built from 16 residues. V was shortened by 5 bases and J by 0 bases, with 15 bases between the two germline ends. CDR1 is SGHTA and CDR2 is FQGNSA in the germline V gene. CDR3 in amino acids: CASSPKVGGSTDTQYF. The CDR3 DNA reads as TGTGCCAGCAGCCCCAAGGTGGGCGGAAGCACAGATACGCAGTATTTT.

This clonotype has just a few counts. CDR3 nucleotides: TGCGCCAGCAGCCAGTTAGCGGGCCTGGGCACCTCTGGGGCCAACGTCCTGACTTTC. This encodes CASSQLAGLGTSGANVLTF. The rearrangement uses TRBV4-1 and TRBJ2-6; TRBD2 matches 7 bases. Germline V gene sequence: CDR1 MGHRA, CDR2 YSYEKL. This CDR3 is built from 19 residues. V dropped 3 bases and J dropped 0; count of bases not matched to a gene: 11.

The chain links TRBV5-1 to TRBJ2-1; maybe TRBD2 (6 bases). V was trimmed by 4 bases and J by 0 bases, leaving 11 bases between them. The CDR3 length is 15 residues. Germline values: CDR1 SGHRS, CDR2 YFSETQ. This CDR3 is CASSRSSDSYNEQFF. CDR3 nucleotide sequence: TGCGCCAGCAGCCGATCTAGCGACTCCTACAATGAGCAGTTCTTC.

This clonotype occurred a few times. The chain links TRBV5-5 to TRBJ2-3; D perhaps matches TRBD1 (6 bases). The CDR3 is made up of 15 amino acids. V was cut by 1 base and J by 2 bases, with 11 bases left in between. Looked up from germline, CDR1 is SGHKS and CDR2 is YYEKEE (reference sequence). CDR3 sequence: CASSLHQGSTDTQYF. Here the CDR3 DNA reads TGTGCCAGCAGCTTGCACCAGGGGTCCACAGATACGCAGTATTTT.

This clonotype was seen only a few times. The V call is TRBV14, the J call TRBJ2-1; weak D call: TRBD2 (6 bases). This CDR3 contains 16 residues. The V end was cut by 1 base, the J end by 3 bases, with 13 bases between. Germline loops: CDR1 SGHDN, CDR2 FVKESK. The CDR3 DNA reads TGTGCCAGCAGCCAAGGCGGGGCGGACCTCTACAATGAGCAGTTCTTC. Protein: CASSQGGADLYNEQFF.

This chain links TRBV12-3 or TRBV12-4 with TRBJ2-3; weak D call: TRBD2 (6 bases). With 2 bases removed from V and 6 bases from J, the gap between germline ends came to 9 bases. The CDR3 is 13 amino acids. CDR3 region: CASSLREWDTQYF. DNA for the CDR3: TGTGCCAGCAGTTTACGGGAGTGGGATACGCAGTATTTT.

Ten or more counts support this clonotype. V and J are TRBV7-2 and TRBJ2-1; possibly TRBD1 for D (5 bases). V lost 5 bases, J lost 3 bases, and 11 bases lay in between. In germline, CDR1 is SGHTA, CDR2 FQGNSA. The CDR3 runs 14 residues. The CDR3 DNA reads TGTGCCAGCAGCCCCGCAGGGCTCTACAATGAGCAGTTCTTC. Its translation is CASSPAGLYNEQFF.

This clonotype was detected many times. The chain couples TRBV7-6 to TRBJ1-2; TRBD1 aligns across 7 bases. The CDR3 contains 15 residues. After removal of 4 bases from V and 0 bases from J, the junction contained 5 bases not matched to a gene. Germline values: CDR1 SGHVS, CDR2 FNYEAQ. The CDR3 bases are TGTGCCAGCAGCTCCTACAGGGGCGCTAACTATGGCTACACCTTC. This gives the protein CASSSYRGANYGYTF.

Concerning this clonotype: A read error may account for a junction end that differs from germline. This rearrangement joins TRBV20-1 to TRBJ2-3; D perhaps matches TRBD2 (5 bases). CDR1 DFQATT and CDR2 SNEGSKA come from the germline V gene (reference sequence). The CDR3 loop spans 18 amino acids. The CDR3 is CSARVELDFPYLTDTQYF. In nucleotides, the CDR3 is TGCAGTGCGAGAGTGGAATTGGACTTTCCGTATCTCACAGATACGCAGTATTTT.

This clonotype was picked up many times. The chain recombines TRBV7-2 with TRBJ2-1; 9 bases agree with TRBD2. J was trimmed by 7 bases and V by 6 bases; bases with no gene match: 10. CDR3 length equals 15 residues. Looked up from germline, CDR1 is SGHTA and CDR2 is FQGNSA. CDR3 residues: CASSPGLARGNEQFF. CDR3 sequence (DNA): TGTGCCAGCAGTCCAGGACTAGCGCGGGGGAATGAGCAGTTCTTC.

This clonotype was counted only a few times. V usage is TRBV3-1 and J usage is TRBJ1-2; D uncertain. This CDR3 comprises 13 residues. Germline lookup yields CDR1 LGHDT and CDR2 YNNKEL (reference sequence). V gave up 6 bases and J gave up 5 bases, with 13 bases separating them. For the CDR3, the DNA is TGTGCCAGCAGTTATGCGGCGGATTATGGCTACACCTTC. Translation gives CASSYAADYGYTF. Complete variable domain (other parts from reference TRBV3-1 and TRBJ1-2): DTAVSQTPKYLVTQMGNDKSIKCEQNLGHDTMYWYKQDSKKFLKIMFSYNNKELIINETVPNRFSPKSPDKAHLNLHINSLELGDSAVYFCASSYAADYGYTFGSGTRLTVV.

The chain has TRBV10-3 and TRBJ2-2, with D possibly being TRBD2 (5 bases). In germline, CDR1 is ENHRY, CDR2 SYGVKD. With 9 bases removed from V and 1 base from J, the gap between germline ends came to 12 bases. This CDR3 region has 14 residues. The CDR3 bases are TGTGCCATAGAACGGACTGTGAACACCGGGGAGCTGTTTTTT. Protein sequence: CAIERTVNTGELFF.

The chain has TRBV19 and TRBJ2-7, with 7 bases matching TRBD2. This CDR3 is built from 15 residues. The junction had 9 bases not matched to a gene; V was cut back by 5 bases and J by 2 bases. Looked up from germline, CDR1 is LNHDA and CDR2 is SQIVND (reference sequence). The CDR3 bases are TGTGCCAGTAGTCCGCGGGAGCTGGCAACCTACGAGCAGTACTTC. It is translated as CASSPRELATYEQYF.

This clonotype was seen at least ten times. The V call is TRBV7-2, the J call TRBJ1-1; no definite D call. V was clipped by 0 bases and J by 4 bases, with 15 bases between them. Germline CDR1 SGHTA, CDR2 FQGNSA. The CDR3 contains 16 residues. CDR3 loop: CASSLAESSYITEAFF. The CDR3 DNA reads TGTGCCAGCAGCTTAGCGGAGTCGTCTTATATCACTGAAGCTTTCTTT.

This clonotype turned up a few times. V is TRBV5-1 and J is TRBJ2-2; the match to TRBD1 covers 9 bases. V was pared by 2 bases and J by 7 bases, with 6 bases of the junction left unmatched. The V gene's germline CDR1 is SGHRS and CDR2 YFSETQ. The CDR3 has 15 amino acids. The CDR3 protein is CASSLDGTGLGELFF. CDR3 nucleotide sequence: TGCGCCAGCAGCTTAGACGGGACAGGGCTCGGGGAGCTGTTTTTT.

About this clonotype: A much larger clonotype is one base distant, so this may be a read error. The chain is built from TRBV7-2 and TRBJ2-4; the D is unclear. Trimming left V 2 bases short and J 9 bases short, with 20 bases between. The germline V gene has CDR1 SGHTA and CDR2 FQGNSA. The CDR3 totals 16 residues. CDR3 protein: CASSLSSTQSDGIQYF. CDR3 bases: TGTGCCAGCAGCTTATCCTCGACCCAATCGGATGGCATTCAGTACTTC.

In its sample, this clonotype was seen once. V and J are TRBV20-1 and TRBJ2-1, with D possibly matching TRBD2 (5 bases). The germline V gene has CDR1 DFQATT and CDR2 SNEGSKA (reference sequence). The CDR3 is 13 residues long. Trimming pared 6 bases from V and 7 bases from J, leaving 16 bases between. The CDR3 nucleotides are TGCAGTGCGGGGAGATATTCCCTGAATGAGCAGTTCTTC. This translates into CSAGRYSLNEQFF.